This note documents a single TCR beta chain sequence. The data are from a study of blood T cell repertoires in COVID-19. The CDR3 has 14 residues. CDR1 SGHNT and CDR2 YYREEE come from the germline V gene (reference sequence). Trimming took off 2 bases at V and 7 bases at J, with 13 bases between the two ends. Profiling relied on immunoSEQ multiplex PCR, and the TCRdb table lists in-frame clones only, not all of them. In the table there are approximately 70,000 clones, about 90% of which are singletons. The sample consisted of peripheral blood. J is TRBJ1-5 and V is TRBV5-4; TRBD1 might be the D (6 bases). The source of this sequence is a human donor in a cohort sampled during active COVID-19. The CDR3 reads CASSLQGFEQPQHF. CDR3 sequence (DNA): TGTGCCAGCAGCTTACAGGGTTTCGAGCAGCCCCAGCATTTT. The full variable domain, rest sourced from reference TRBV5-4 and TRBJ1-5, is ETGVTQSPTHLIKTRGQQVTLRCSSQSGHNTVSWYQQALGQGPQFIFQYYREEENGRGNFPPRFSGLQFPNYSSELNVNALELDDSALYLCASSLQGFEQPQHFGDGTRLSIL.